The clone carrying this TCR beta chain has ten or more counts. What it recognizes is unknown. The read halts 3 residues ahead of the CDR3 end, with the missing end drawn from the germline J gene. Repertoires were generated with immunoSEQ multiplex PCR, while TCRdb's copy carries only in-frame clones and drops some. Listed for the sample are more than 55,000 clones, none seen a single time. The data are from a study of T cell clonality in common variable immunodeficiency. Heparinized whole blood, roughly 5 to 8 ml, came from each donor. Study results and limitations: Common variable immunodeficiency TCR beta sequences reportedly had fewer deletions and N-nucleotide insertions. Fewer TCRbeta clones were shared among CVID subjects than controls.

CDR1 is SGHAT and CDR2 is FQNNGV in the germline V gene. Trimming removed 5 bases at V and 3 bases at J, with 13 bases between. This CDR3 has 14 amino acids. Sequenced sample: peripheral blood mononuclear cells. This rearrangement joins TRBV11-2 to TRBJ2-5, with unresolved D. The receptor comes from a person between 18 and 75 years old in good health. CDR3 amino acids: CASSPRQKKETQYF. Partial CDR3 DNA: TGTGCCAGCAGCCCGCGGCAGAAGAAAGAGACC.